This TCR beta chain was profiled in a study of shared clonotypes between healthy human individuals. Study conclusions and caveats: Non-shared clonotypes were found to have lower generation probabilities than the clonotypes that were shared by all four of the sorted-subset donors. Sequencing of the sorted subsets was shown by rarefaction to be incomplete despite large depth.

CD4+ cells were split into CD45RA+ naive and CD45RA-negative memory subsets. This CDR3 spans 13 amino acids. From germline, CDR1 is SNHLY and CDR2 FYNNEI. Unmatched junction bases numbered 6, after V lost 8 bases and J lost 4 bases. Researchers divided each subset's genomic DNA evenly across several immunoSEQ plates. Sequencing was performed with immunoSEQ multiplex PCR; in TCRdb, only in-frame clones are kept and a portion is missing. The sample comprises some 1 million clones, around 74% of which are singletons, and roughly 1.4% rests with the top ten. Concerning this clone: The antigen is not known.

Sample: memory CD4+ T cells sorted from blood. Documented subset: CD45RA-negative fraction. The rearrangement uses TRBV2 and TRBJ2-7; 9 positions agree with TRBD1. The sequence derives from a man aged 18 to 29 in good health. This CDR3 reads CASAGTGFYEQYF. As DNA, the CDR3 is TGTGCCAGCGCCGGGACAGGGTTTTACGAGCAGTACTTC.